This T cell receptor beta chain was sequenced during a study of blood T cells in healthy people across ages. The germline CDR1 and CDR2 sequences are MNHEY and SVGAGI. The CDR3 contains 17 residues. Together with a sample-barcoded 5' primer, a J-beta primer mix was included in a second PCR lasting roughly 6 to 12 cycles. TCRdb recomputed calls from the 5' RACE reads with MiXCR, one row per CDR3 protein. The top ten hold about a fifth of the sample, which has about 970,000 distinct CDR3 sequences, roughly 51% seen once. There are a few counts of this clonotype. What it recognizes is unknown. Whole-study findings and limits: It was not possible, with unsorted PBMCs, to conclusively compare naive and antigen-experienced cells.

The TCR comes from a woman in her sixties or seventies in good health. The sample was blood. V usage is TRBV6-5 and J usage is TRBJ2-5; 11 bases align to TRBD1. The DNA matches TRBJ2-7 better at its end, which makes the J call doubtful. CDR3 sequence (DNA): TGTGCCAGCAGTTACTCGAGAATTGGACAGGGGGCTTACGAGCAGTACTTC. Its protein product is CASSYSRIGQGAYEQYF.